This TCR beta chain stems from a study of blood T cell repertoires in COVID-19. Study at large: T cells, B-cell-depleted T cells, or PBMCs supplied cDNA or gDNA.

The CDR3 is 14 residues long. Per germline, CDR1 SGHTA and CDR2 FQGNSA. The V and J ends lost 7 bases and 5 bases, in that order; junction bases with no gene match: 10. Assay: immunoSEQ multiplex PCR; the TCRdb copy retains only in-frame clones and omits some. The data show about 260,000 clones, 88% seen once. The chain employs TRBV7-2 and TRBJ1-1, with TRBD1 matching over 7 bases. The sequencing sample was made of peripheral blood. The receptor comes from a human donor in a cohort sampled during active COVID-19. For the CDR3, the DNA is TGTGCCAGCACCCCGACAGGGTACCCAACTGAAGCTTTCTTT. Encoded protein: CASTPTGYPTEAFF.